Listed below are T cell receptor beta chains from one sample, sequenced in a study of radiotherapy plus CTLA-4 blockade in lung cancer. TCRdb's table, derived via immunoSEQ multiplex PCR, lists solely in-frame clones and lacks some. Of some 87,000 clones in the sample, around 81% are singletons; the top ten hold roughly 15%. Here the sequenced sample was peripheral blood, taken from a patient treated with radiotherapy plus ipilimumab. Source of these receptors: a human donor with non-small cell lung cancer that progressed on radiotherapy plus ipilimumab. Both conserved end residues are part of each CDR3. The D gene is left open where the match is weak. Part of the rows lack a size; the others show once, few, many or a class for expanded clones.

J gene: TRBJ1-2
V gene: TRBV18
D gene: -
clone size: few
CDR3 DNA: TGTGCCAGCTCACCGGACAGCACCTATGGCTACACCTTC
CDR3 protein: CASSPDSTYGYTF

J gene: TRBJ2-6
V gene: TRBV27
D gene: -
clone size: -
CDR3 DNA: TGTGCCAGCAGTTTTGGGGTCGGGGCCAACGTCCTGACTTTC
CDR3 protein: CASSFGVGANVLTF

J gene: TRBJ2-2
V gene: TRBV7-8
D gene: -
clone size: once
CDR3 DNA: TGTGCCAGCAGCTTAGTAGGAGGGAACACCGGGGAGCTGTTTTTT
CDR3 protein: CASSLVGGNTGELFF

J gene: TRBJ2-7
V gene: TRBV28
D gene: TRBD1
clone size: -
CDR3 DNA: TGTGCCAGCAGTCCCACGGACAGGGGGAGACAGCAGTACTTC
CDR3 protein: CASSPTDRGRQQYF

J gene: TRBJ1-1
V gene: TRBV9
D gene: -
clone size: -
CDR3 DNA: TGTGCCAGCAGCGTAGAGGCGGGTCAGAACACTGAAGCTTTCTTT
CDR3 protein: CASSVEAGQNTEAFF

J gene: TRBJ1-2
V gene: TRBV28
D gene: -
clone size: -
CDR3 DNA: TGTGCCAGCAGTTACCCCTTATATGGCTACACCTTC
CDR3 protein: CASSYPLYGYTF

J gene: TRBJ1-2
V gene: TRBV4-2
D gene: -
clone size: -
CDR3 DNA: TGTGCCAGCACCGGAGGGGCGGGCTATGGCTACACCTTC
CDR3 protein: CASTGGAGYGYTF

J gene: TRBJ1-1
V gene: TRBV29-1
D gene: -
clone size: once
CDR3 DNA: TGCAGCGTTGAAGGGCAGTTGAACACTGAAGCTTTCTTT
CDR3 protein: CSVEGQLNTEAFF

J gene: TRBJ2-2
V gene: TRBV5-1
D gene: TRBD2
clone size: -
CDR3 DNA: TGCGCCAGCAGCTTGACTGGCGGGGGTTCTTCCGGGGAGCTGTTTTTT
CDR3 protein: CASSLTGGGSSGELFF

J gene: TRBJ1-5
V gene: TRBV19
D gene: -
clone size: -
CDR3 DNA: TGTGCCAGTAGTATACTGTGGGGTGGCAATCAGCCCCAGCATTTT
CDR3 protein: CASSILWGGNQPQHF

J gene: TRBJ1-2
V gene: TRBV18
D gene: TRBD1
clone size: -
CDR3 DNA: TGTGCCAGCTCACCGGGACAGGGAGACTATGGCTACACCTTC
CDR3 protein: CASSPGQGDYGYTF

J gene: TRBJ2-2
V gene: TRBV4-3
D gene: -
clone size: few
CDR3 DNA: TGCGCCAGCAGCCACCCCCTCGACCGTAGCAGGACCGGGGAGCTGTTTTTT
CDR3 protein: CASSHPLDRSRTGELFF

J gene: TRBJ2-5
V gene: TRBV6-5
D gene: -
clone size: few
CDR3 DNA: TGTGCCAGCAGTTACTTTGGCACACAAGAGACCCAGTACTTC
CDR3 protein: CASSYFGTQETQYF

J gene: TRBJ1-2
V gene: TRBV2
D gene: -
clone size: -
CDR3 DNA: TGTGCCAGCACGGGCGACTTTGGCTATGGCTACACCTTC
CDR3 protein: CASTGDFGYGYTF

J gene: TRBJ1-6
V gene: TRBV6-1
D gene: -
clone size: -
CDR3 DNA: TGTGCCAGCAGTGAAACAGGGTCATCCGCACCCCTCCACTTT
CDR3 protein: CASSETGSSAPLHF

J gene: TRBJ1-1
V gene: TRBV7-9
D gene: TRBD1
clone size: -
CDR3 DNA: TGTGCCAGCAGTGCACAGGGGGGGACTGAAGCTTTCTTT
CDR3 protein: CASSAQGGTEAFF

J gene: TRBJ1-4
V gene: TRBV4-2
D gene: TRBD1
clone size: once
CDR3 DNA: TGTGCCAGCAGCCAAGTAGGACAGGGGTTGGGCAAACTGTTTTTT
CDR3 protein: CASSQVGQGLGKLFF

J gene: TRBJ1-2
V gene: TRBV30
D gene: -
clone size: -
CDR3 DNA: TGTGCCTGGAGTATGGGGGGAGGCGGCTACACCTTC
CDR3 protein: CAWSMGGGGYTF

J gene: TRBJ2-7
V gene: TRBV27
D gene: -
clone size: -
CDR3 DNA: TGTGCCAGCAGTTTCGGACGGGGCCCCTACGAGCAGTACTTC
CDR3 protein: CASSFGRGPYEQYF

J gene: TRBJ2-1
V gene: TRBV7-6
D gene: TRBD2
clone size: few
CDR3 DNA: TGTGCCAGCAGCTTAGCGGCCGGGGGGGCAGGGGAGCAGTTCTTC
CDR3 protein: CASSLAAGGAGEQFF

J gene: TRBJ1-3
V gene: TRBV6-1
D gene: -
clone size: -
CDR3 DNA: TGTGCCAGCAGGACAGAGCCCTCTGGAAACACCATATATTTT
CDR3 protein: CASRTEPSGNTIYF

J gene: TRBJ2-3
V gene: TRBV7-9
D gene: -
clone size: -
CDR3 DNA: TGTGCCAGCACCCATCCCCCACAGGGTCCAGATACGCAGTATTTT
CDR3 protein: CASTHPPQGPDTQYF

J gene: TRBJ2-1
V gene: TRBV5-4
D gene: -
clone size: -
CDR3 DNA: TGTGCCAGCAGCTTCGGGGTGGAGCCCTACAATGAGCAGTTCTTC
CDR3 protein: CASSFGVEPYNEQFF

J gene: TRBJ1-5
V gene: TRBV27
D gene: -
clone size: -
CDR3 DNA: TGTGCCAGCAGATTCATCGGGGGGAGCAATCAGCCCCAGCATTTT
CDR3 protein: CASRFIGGSNQPQHF

J gene: TRBJ2-3
V gene: TRBV5-1
D gene: -
clone size: -
CDR3 DNA: TGCGCCAGCAGCTTCGGTGGCACAGATACGCAGTATTTT
CDR3 protein: CASSFGGTDTQYF

J gene: TRBJ2-3
V gene: TRBV5-1
D gene: -
clone size: -
CDR3 DNA: TGCGCCAGCGGGGCTGCGGGGGCCACAGATACGCAGTATTTT
CDR3 protein: CASGAAGATDTQYF

J gene: TRBJ1-1
V gene: TRBV30
D gene: -
clone size: -
CDR3 DNA: TGTGCCTGGAGGGAAGAGGGGTTTGGCACTGAAGCTTTCTTT
CDR3 protein: CAWREEGFGTEAFF

J gene: TRBJ2-7
V gene: TRBV2
D gene: -
clone size: -
CDR3 DNA: TGTGCCAGCAGCTTCTACGAGCAGTACTTC
CDR3 protein: CASSFYEQYF

J gene: TRBJ2-7
V gene: TRBV4-1
D gene: TRBD1
clone size: -
CDR3 DNA: TGCGCCAGCAGCCAGATACCGGGACAGGGGGCGATCGAGCAGTACTTC
CDR3 protein: CASSQIPGQGAIEQYF

J gene: TRBJ2-3
V gene: TRBV6-4
D gene: -
clone size: once
CDR3 DNA: TGTGCCAGCAGTGACAATGGGCAGGGAACAGATACGCAGTATTTT
CDR3 protein: CASSDNGQGTDTQYF

J gene: TRBJ2-5
V gene: TRBV30
D gene: -
clone size: -
CDR3 DNA: TGTGCCTGGAGTGTCGGGACAAAGGGAGAAGGAGAGACCCAGTACTTC
CDR3 protein: CAWSVGTKGEGETQYF

J gene: TRBJ1-1
V gene: TRBV2
D gene: -
clone size: -
CDR3 DNA: TGTGCCAGCAGTGAAGGGGGGGGCCCGGCTGAAGCTTTCTTT
CDR3 protein: CASSEGGGPAEAFF

J gene: TRBJ2-7
V gene: TRBV11-2
D gene: -
clone size: -
CDR3 DNA: TGTGCCAGCAGCTTAGGGCCCCGGGCTGGGCAGTACTTC
CDR3 protein: CASSLGPRAGQYF

J gene: TRBJ2-3
V gene: TRBV15
D gene: -
clone size: -
CDR3 DNA: TGTGCCACCAGAAGAGACTACACAGATACGCAGTATTTT
CDR3 protein: CATRRDYTDTQYF

J gene: TRBJ1-1
V gene: TRBV5-4
D gene: TRBD1
clone size: -
CDR3 DNA: TGTGCCAGCAGCTTTGTGGGACAGGGCCATAGTAAGGTGGCTGAAGCTTTCTTT
CDR3 protein: CASSFVGQGHSKVAEAFF

J gene: TRBJ1-1
V gene: TRBV7-2
D gene: -
clone size: -
CDR3 DNA: TGTGCCAGCAGCTCTTACAGGGTTTCAAACACTGAAGCTTTCTTT
CDR3 protein: CASSSYRVSNTEAFF

J gene: TRBJ2-7
V gene: TRBV5-4
D gene: -
clone size: -
CDR3 DNA: TGTGCCAGCAGCTTGCCTCTGACTTACGAGCAGTACTTC
CDR3 protein: CASSLPLTYEQYF

J gene: TRBJ1-2
V gene: TRBV6-5
D gene: -
clone size: -
CDR3 DNA: TGTGCCAGCAGTCCGGCCGGGACTAACTATGGCTACACCTTC
CDR3 protein: CASSPAGTNYGYTF

J gene: TRBJ2-1
V gene: TRBV7-2
D gene: TRBD2
clone size: -
CDR3 DNA: TGTGCCAGCAGCCGATACATCCTAGCGGGAGGGGGTGAGCAGTTCTTC
CDR3 protein: CASSRYILAGGGEQFF

J gene: TRBJ1-1
V gene: TRBV19
D gene: -
clone size: -
CDR3 DNA: TGTGCCAGACGCAGGGCGAACACTGAAGCTTTCTTT
CDR3 protein: CARRRANTEAFF

J gene: TRBJ1-3
V gene: TRBV4-2
D gene: -
clone size: -
CDR3 DNA: TGTGCCAGCAGCCAAAGCCCCTTGGGGTCTGGAAACACCATATATTTT
CDR3 protein: CASSQSPLGSGNTIYF

J gene: TRBJ2-7
V gene: TRBV7-9
D gene: -
clone size: -
CDR3 DNA: TGTGCCAGCAGCTCCGACAGAGCATTCTACGAGCAGTACTTC
CDR3 protein: CASSSDRAFYEQYF

J gene: TRBJ2-5
V gene: TRBV7-9
D gene: TRBD1
clone size: -
CDR3 DNA: TGTGCCAGCAGTTACACAGGGGGTCAAGAGACCCAGTACTTC
CDR3 protein: CASSYTGGQETQYF

J gene: TRBJ1-4
V gene: TRBV6-1
D gene: -
clone size: -
CDR3 DNA: TGTGCCAGCAGGAAGGGGGATCCTGGGGAAAAACTGTTTTTT
CDR3 protein: CASRKGDPGEKLFF

J gene: TRBJ2-3
V gene: TRBV28
D gene: TRBD2
clone size: -
CDR3 DNA: TGTGCCAGCAGCAGCGGGGGGCCCCCAGATACGCAGTATTTT
CDR3 protein: CASSSGGPPDTQYF

J gene: TRBJ1-4
V gene: TRBV5-1
D gene: -
clone size: few
CDR3 DNA: TGCGCCAGCAGCTTGGTCGGGGCCGGCAGTGAAAAACTGTTTTTT
CDR3 protein: CASSLVGAGSEKLFF

J gene: TRBJ2-7
V gene: TRBV5-6
D gene: TRBD2
clone size: -
CDR3 DNA: TGTGCCAGCAGCTGGGGACTAGCGGGCTACGAGCAGTACTTC
CDR3 protein: CASSWGLAGYEQYF

J gene: TRBJ2-1
V gene: TRBV9
D gene: TRBD2
clone size: few
CDR3 DNA: TGTGCCAGCAGCTCGGGACTAGCGGGAGGGGGGGAGTTCTTC
CDR3 protein: CASSSGLAGGGEFF

J gene: TRBJ1-3
V gene: TRBV7-9
D gene: TRBD1
clone size: few
CDR3 DNA: TGTGCCAGCACCATCACAGGGGATTTTGGAAACACCATATATTTT
CDR3 protein: CASTITGDFGNTIYF

J gene: TRBJ1-5
V gene: TRBV6-5
D gene: TRBD1
clone size: -
CDR3 DNA: TGTGCCAGCAGGGCACAGGGGCGGGGGCAGCCCCAGCATTTT
CDR3 protein: CASRAQGRGQPQHF

J gene: TRBJ1-1
V gene: TRBV7-2
D gene: TRBD1
clone size: -
CDR3 DNA: TGTGCCAGCACCAGACAGGGGAACACTGAAGCTTTCTTT
CDR3 protein: CASTRQGNTEAFF

J gene: TRBJ2-1
V gene: TRBV2
D gene: -
clone size: -
CDR3 DNA: TGTGCCAGTTTCTACAATGAGCAGTTCTTC
CDR3 protein: CASFYNEQFF

J gene: TRBJ1-5
V gene: TRBV6-1
D gene: -
clone size: once
CDR3 DNA: TGTGCCAGCAGTGAAGCTGGGGGTTACCAGCCCCAGCATTTT
CDR3 protein: CASSEAGGYQPQHF

J gene: TRBJ1-4
V gene: TRBV30
D gene: -
clone size: -
CDR3 DNA: TGTGCTCAGGGTGTCACTAATGAAAAACTGTTTTTT
CDR3 protein: CAQGVTNEKLFF

J gene: TRBJ2-1
V gene: TRBV29-1
D gene: TRBD1
clone size: -
CDR3 DNA: TGCAGCGTTGAAGGGCCGCAAGGACAGGGGGCCTACAATGAGCAGTTCTTC
CDR3 protein: CSVEGPQGQGAYNEQFF

J gene: TRBJ2-7
V gene: TRBV5-5
D gene: -
clone size: -
CDR3 DNA: TGTGCCAGCAGCCCCGAGGGACCCTACGAGCAGTACTTC
CDR3 protein: CASSPEGPYEQYF

J gene: TRBJ1-1
V gene: TRBV9
D gene: -
clone size: -
CDR3 DNA: TGTGCCACCGGAACGGGCCTCTACACTGAAGCTTTCTTT
CDR3 protein: CATGTGLYTEAFF

J gene: TRBJ2-2
V gene: TRBV4-3
D gene: -
clone size: -
CDR3 DNA: TGCGCCAGCAGCCAGGGGTTGAGCGGGGAGCTGTTTTTT
CDR3 protein: CASSQGLSGELFF

J gene: TRBJ2-7
V gene: TRBV30
D gene: -
clone size: -
CDR3 DNA: TGTGCCGGGGCCGGAAACTCCTACGAGCAGTACTTC
CDR3 protein: CAGAGNSYEQYF

J gene: TRBJ2-7
V gene: TRBV10-3
D gene: -
clone size: -
CDR3 DNA: TGTGCCATCAGTGCCCAGGGGTACTACGAGCAGTACTTC
CDR3 protein: CAISAQGYYEQYF